This T cell receptor (beta chain) was identified in a study of Ad26.COV2.S vaccination and SARS-CoV-2 variants. Looking at the study overall: The donor participated in the COV1001 trial, in its Ad26.COV2.S arm.

Data came from immunoSEQ multiplex PCR; TCRdb stores just in-frame clones and leaves some out. Of 360,000 or so clones listed, more than 75% are singletons. Treatment noted: roughly 20 received Ad26.COV2.S at low or high dose, single or two shots; five or six received placebo; per-sample allocation not given. Specimens were obtained on day 63 following the first vaccine or placebo injection. Germline CDR1 is MGHRA and CDR2 is YSYEKL. Trimming took 1 base from V and 4 from J, leaving 5 bases between them. The CDR3 sequence is 13 residues long. The gene calls are TRBV4-1 and TRBJ1-3; D not resolved. The material was peripheral blood, obtained in a trial of Ad26.COV2.S vaccine versus placebo. The TCR comes from a person aged 18-60 years who received the Ad26.COV2.S COVID-19 vaccine or a placebo. CDR3: CASSQGRGNTIYF. In DNA, the CDR3 is TGCGCCAGCAGCCAAGGGAGAGGAAACACCATATATTTT.